This record looks at one T cell receptor (beta chain) sequence and its context. This sample is part of a study of blood T cell repertoires in COVID-19. Per germline, CDR1 GTSNPN and CDR2 SVGIG (reference sequence). The CDR3 runs 13 residues. Trimming cost V 0 bases and J 7 bases, with 12 bases left between them. As originally analysed: Cell counts per sample came from amplifying reference gene primers. The table came from immunoSEQ multiplex PCR; TCRdb's copy has only in-frame clones and leaves some out. V and J calls and clone size are as listed in that table; D and trimming were resolved from the DNA. This sample carries about 250,000 clones, about 89% of them seen once, and the ten largest clones take approximately 0.94%.

This TCR came from a woman aged 40-49 years who had recovered from COVID-19. This rearrangement joins TRBV30 to TRBJ2-5; unclear D gene. Source material: peripheral blood. CDR3 residues: CAWSVLVSGTQYF. The CDR3, as DNA: TGTGCCTGGAGTGTATTGGTTTCGGGGACCCAGTACTTC.